Following are 31 T cell receptor beta chains from one sample sequenced in a study of lymphopenia after photon versus proton radiotherapy. The data were produced by immunoSEQ multiplex PCR, yet TCRdb's version contains in-frame clones alone and is incomplete. The sample consists of approximately 150,000 clones, about 85% of them appearing once. The sequences come from peripheral blood, collected from a patient treated with photon-based radiotherapy. The source of these receptors is a man aged 45 to 65 with gastric cancer.

The J gene is TRBJ2-3, the V gene TRBV11-3, with 7 bases fitting TRBD2. V gave up 8 bases and J gave up 2 bases; unmatched junction bases: 7. Germline CDR1 is SGHNT and CDR2 is YENEEA. CDR3 size: 14 residues. This CDR3 reads CASALGGSTDTQYF. CDR3 nucleotides: TGTGCCAGCGCCCTCGGGGGGTCCACAGATACGCAGTATTTT.

This clone was seen a single time. The DNA of the CDR3 is TGTGCCAGCTCGCTGGGACTAGAGGAGACCCAGTACTTC. This translates into CASSLGLEETQYF. The V and J genes are TRBV18 and TRBJ2-5; 8 nucleotides agree with TRBD2. Germline CDR1 KGHSH, CDR2 LQKENI. There are 13 residues in the CDR3. V shed 6 bases, J shed 5 bases, and the junction held 5 bases outside the gene matches.

This chain uses TRBV19 with TRBJ1-2; D is unclear. Germline CDR1 LNHDA, CDR2 SQIVND (reference sequence). The CDR3 spans 15 residues. With 6 bases removed from V and 3 bases from J, the gap between germline ends came to 17 bases. This CDR3 reads CASSPWFEVDYGYTF. The CDR3 DNA is TGTGCCAGTAGCCCCTGGTTTGAGGTGGACTATGGCTACACCTTC.

A single count supports this clone. The chain joins TRBV5-1 to TRBJ2-1; a weak D match, TRBD2 (5 bases). The CDR3 is 16 residues long. Germline-derived CDR1 and CDR2 are SGHRS and YFSETQ. The V and J ends lost 2 bases and 6 bases respectively, with 18 bases between them. CDR3 sequence (DNA): TGCGCCAGCAGCTTTATAGGAACAGACTACGGCAATGAGCAGTTCTTC. It yields the protein CASSFIGTDYGNEQFF.

The chain employs TRBV27 and TRBJ1-5; 12 bases line up with TRBD1. V dropped 5 bases and J dropped 1; count of bases not matched to a gene: 6. The CDR3 length is 17 residues. From germline, CDR1 is MNHEY and CDR2 SMNVEV (reference sequence). CDR3 residues: CASSPGTGGASNQPQHF. As DNA, the CDR3 is TGTGCCAGCAGTCCGGGGACAGGGGGCGCGAGCAATCAGCCCCAGCATTTT.

This clone turned up a few times. This sequence joins TRBV2 and TRBJ2-7, with a possible D match to TRBD1 (6 bases). Germline V gene data show CDR1 as SNHLY and CDR2 as FYNNEI. The V and J ends lost 8 bases and 4 bases respectively, with 18 bases between them. The CDR3 runs to 14 residues. CDR3 in amino acids: CASRRTGLGYEQYF. The CDR3 DNA reads as TGTGCCAGCCGTCGTACAGGGTTGGGGTACGAGCAGTACTTC. Based on the CDR3 plus reference TRBV2 and TRBJ2-7, the full variable domain is EPEVTQTPSHQVTQMGQEVILRCVPISNHLYFYWYRQILGQKVEFLVSFYNNEISEKSEIFDDQFSVERPDGSNFTLKIRSTKLEDSAMYFCASRRTGLGYEQYFGPGTRLTVT.

The V call is TRBV7-2, the J call TRBJ2-2; 7 positions agree with TRBD2. Trimming removed 1 base from V and 8 bases from J; junction bases left unmatched: 7. The CDR3 is 15 residues long. From germline, CDR1 is SGHTA and CDR2 FQGNSA. The CDR3 DNA is TGTGCCAGCAGCTTAGAATGGGCGGGAGTTGGGGAGCTGTTTTTT. It specifies CASSLEWAGVGELFF.

A single count supports this clone. V gene TRBV28 combines with J gene TRBJ2-3, with a tentative D call TRBD1 (6 bases). V dropped 8 bases and J dropped 2 bases, with 14 bases sitting between them. The CDR3 has 14 amino acids. From germline, CDR1 is MDHEN and CDR2 SYDVKM. The CDR3 sequence is CASVPGAITDTQYF. The CDR3 DNA follows: TGTGCCAGCGTGCCAGGGGCCATCACAGATACGCAGTATTTT.

The CDR3 DNA follows: TGTGCCAGCAGCATGGACTCGCTTCTGAGCTCCTACAATGAGCAGTTCTTC. It codes for CASSMDSLLSSYNEQFF. This sequence joins TRBV27 and TRBJ2-1; possibly TRBD2 for D (5 bases). Trimming shortened V by 6 bases and J by 0 bases, and 18 bases separated the two germline ends. CDR3 length equals 17 residues. CDR1 is MNHEY, CDR2 SMNVEV, per germline (reference sequence).

The genes are TRBV4-2 and TRBJ2-7; D remains unclear. Germline lookup yields CDR1 LGHNA and CDR2 YNFKEQ. The CDR3 is 15 amino acids. Trimming cost V 1 base and J 2 bases, with 12 bases left between them. The CDR3 nucleotides read TGTGCCAGCAGCCAAGGCAGCGTTGAGCCCTACGAGCAGTACTTC. Translation gives CASSQGSVEPYEQYF.

The chain uses TRBV6-1 and TRBJ1-1, with 7 nucleotides matching TRBD1. With 3 bases clipped from V and 5 bases from J, the junction kept 3 bases outside the gene matches. The germline gives CDR1 MNHNS, CDR2 SASEGT. There are 13 residues in the CDR3. In DNA, the CDR3 is TGTGCCAGCAGTGACCAGGGGGGGACTGAAGCTTTCTTT. This codes for CASSDQGGTEAFF.

The chain is built from TRBV7-2 and TRBJ1-1; possibly TRBD1 for D (6 bases). The germline V gene has CDR1 SGHTA and CDR2 FQGNSA. The CDR3 consists of 15 residues. Trimming left V 7 bases short and J 0 bases short, with 15 bases between. CDR3 DNA: TGTGCCAGCATCCTGGGAGGGGGGGTGAACACTGAAGCTTTCTTT. This sequence encodes CASILGGGVNTEAFF. Together with reference TRBV7-2 and TRBJ1-1, the CDR3 gives the full variable domain: GAGVSQSPSNKVTEKGKDVELRCDPISGHTALYWYRQSLGQGLEFLIYFQGNSAPDKSGLPSDRFSAERTGGSVSTLTIQRTQQEDSAVYLCASILGGGVNTEAFFGQGTRLTVV.

V and J are TRBV6-1 and TRBJ1-5; D is unresolved. Per germline, CDR1 MNHNS and CDR2 SASEGT. V lost 7 bases to trimming and J lost 10 bases, with 23 bases between them. This CDR3 region has 15 residues. The CDR3 protein is CASTPEGPISVPQHF. The CDR3 DNA is TGTGCCAGCACACCTGAGGGCCCTATAAGTGTTCCCCAGCATTTT.

The genes are TRBV4-2 and TRBJ2-2, with D hard to call. The CDR3 runs 13 residues. Trimming shortened V by 2 bases and J by 4 bases, and 5 bases separated the two germline ends. Germline assignment: CDR1 LGHNA and CDR2 YNFKEQ. CDR3 bases: TGTGCCAGCAGCCAAAAAGGCACCGGGGAGCTGTTTTTT. This gives the protein CASSQKGTGELFF.

This clone was picked up one time. The V call is TRBV28, the J call TRBJ1-5, with 7 bases fitting TRBD1. Germline loops: CDR1 MDHEN, CDR2 SYDVKM. V was clipped by 6 bases and J by 4 bases; unmatched bases: 12. The CDR3 covers 16 residues. The CDR3 DNA sequence: TGTGCCAGCAGACAAAGACAGGGATCTTGGAATCAGCCCCAGCATTTT. This codes for CASRQRQGSWNQPQHF.

The CDR3 DNA is TGTGCCAGCAGGGGGGACAGGGTTAACTATGGCTACACCTTC. Protein product: CASRGDRVNYGYTF. J is TRBJ1-2 and V is TRBV27, with TRBD1 matching 9 bases. Germline values: CDR1 MNHEY, CDR2 SMNVEV (reference sequence). Trimming cost V 6 bases and J 1 base; bases outside gene matches: 3. The CDR3 totals 14 residues.

The CDR3 bases are TGTGCCTGGAGCCCGGGACAGACAGAAGCTTTCTTT. Its translation: CAWSPGQTEAFF. This chain links TRBV30 with TRBJ1-1; 7 positions match TRBD1. Germline V gene lookup returns CDR1 GTSNPN and CDR2 SVGIG (reference sequence). The J segment lost 8 bases and the V segment lost 3 bases, leaving 6 bases of the junction unmatched. The CDR3 contains 12 residues.

This clone was recorded only once. The V and J genes are TRBV30 and TRBJ2-7; a possible D gene is TRBD1 (5 bases). Per the germline V gene, CDR1 is GTSNPN and CDR2 is SVGIG (reference sequence). Trimming left V 2 bases short and J 5 bases short, with 16 bases between. The CDR3 is made up of 14 amino acids. The CDR3 spells CAWSILPPGNEQYF. The DNA for the CDR3 is TGTGCCTGGAGTATCCTCCCCCCAGGGAACGAGCAGTACTTC.

The chain is built from TRBV9 and TRBJ2-5; D gene uncertain. The CDR3 has 12 residues. V was pared by 1 base and J by 4 bases, with 5 bases between. Germline V lookup: CDR1 SGDLS, CDR2 YYNGEE. This CDR3 reads CASSVSGETQYF. The CDR3 bases are TGTGCCAGCAGCGTATCCGGAGAGACCCAGTACTTC.

The rearrangement joins TRBV28 to TRBJ1-4; TRBD1 agrees at 9 bases. Germline V gene data show CDR1 as MDHEN and CDR2 as SYDVKM. CDR3 size: 16 residues. The V segment lost 6 bases and the J segment 7 bases; nucleotides outside the gene matches: 12. CDR3 nucleotides: TGTGCCAGCAGATCCTCACAGGGGGCATCCACTGAAAAACTGTTTTTT. This translates into CASRSSQGASTEKLFF.

The V call is TRBV29-1, the J call TRBJ2-7; TRBD2 agrees at 13 bases. With V trimmed by 0 bases and J by 5 bases, 1 base remained unmatched. CDR1 and CDR2 (germline): SQVTM, ANQGSEA. The CDR3 spans 14 residues. CDR3 coding DNA: TGCAGCGTTGAAGATGGACTAGCGGGAGACGAGCAGTACTTC. Amino acids: CSVEDGLAGDEQYF.

The chain is built from TRBV7-2 and TRBJ2-7, with 13 nucleotides matching TRBD2. The ends lost 1 base at V and 5 bases at J; junction bases unmatched: 5. From germline, CDR1 is SGHTA and CDR2 FQGNSA. CDR3 size: 16 residues. CDR3 residues: CASSLEGTSGRDEQYF. The CDR3 DNA reads TGTGCCAGCAGCTTAGAAGGAACTAGCGGGAGGGACGAGCAGTACTTC.

Concerning this clone itself: Other DNA sequences of this sample code for an identical CDR3. The genes are TRBV6-5 and TRBJ1-5; tentative D call: TRBD1 (6 bases). Germline loops: CDR1 MNHEY, CDR2 SVGAGI. V was clipped by 0 bases and J by 5 bases, with 8 bases between them. The CDR3 is 14 amino acids. CDR3 residues: CASSYSPGDQPQHF. In DNA, the CDR3 is TGTGCCAGCAGTTACTCGCCAGGGGATCAGCCCCAGCATTTT.

V is TRBV6-1 and J is TRBJ2-2; TRBD2 is a possible D gene (7 bases). V lost 7 bases, J lost 6 bases, and 18 bases lay in between. Germline CDR1 is MNHNS and CDR2 is SASEGT. The CDR3 contains 15 residues. In DNA form, the CDR3 reads TGTGCCAGCAAAGGGGGGGATCTTATGGCCGGGGAGCTGTTTTTT. Protein: CASKGGDLMAGELFF.

This clone came up once. This chain uses TRBV14 with TRBJ2-7, with 8 bases matching TRBD2. Germline V gives CDR1 SGHDN, CDR2 FVKESK. The length of the CDR3 is 18 residues. V lost 1 base and J lost 2; bases outside the gene matches: 13. The CDR3 DNA reads TGTGCCAGCAGCCAAGCCCGTCGGTCGGGGGGGCTGACCTACGAGCAGTACTTC. This gives the protein CASSQARRSGGLTYEQYF.

J is TRBJ2-1 and V is TRBV9; 16 positions agree with TRBD2. J was trimmed by 6 bases and V by 3 bases; bases with no gene match: 6. Germline V gene sequence: CDR1 SGDLS, CDR2 YYNGEE. This CDR3 spans 17 amino acids. In DNA form, the CDR3 reads TGTGCCAGCAGCGGGGGACTAGCGGGAGGGCAAGGCAATGAGCAGTTCTTC. Protein: CASSGGLAGGQGNEQFF.

The V gene is TRBV6-5, the J gene TRBJ1-1; no definite D call. This CDR3 comprises 13 residues. The germline V gene encodes CDR1 MNHEY and CDR2 SVGAGI. With 2 bases removed from V and 1 base from J, the gap between germline ends came to 5 bases. The CDR3 nucleotides read TGTGCCAGCAGTTACGCCGGGAACACTGAAGCTTTCTTT. The encoded protein is CASSYAGNTEAFF.

The J gene is TRBJ2-1, the V gene TRBV9; D uncertain. Germline loops: CDR1 SGDLS, CDR2 YYNGEE. Trimming pared 4 bases from V and 3 bases from J, leaving 14 bases between. CDR3 length: 15 amino acids. CDR3 region: CASSSGPQFYNEQFF. DNA for the CDR3: TGTGCCAGCAGCTCAGGCCCCCAGTTCTACAATGAGCAGTTCTTC.

V and J are TRBV7-8 and TRBJ2-7; 7 nucleotides agree with TRBD2. From germline, CDR1 is SGHVS and CDR2 FQNEAQ. The CDR3 extends over 15 amino acids. With 5 bases clipped from V and 2 bases from J, the junction kept 9 bases outside the gene matches. As DNA, the CDR3 is TGTGCCAGCAGCGCGGCTCCTAGCGGACCCTACGAGCAGTACTTC. As protein: CASSAAPSGPYEQYF.

In this sample, this clone turned up once. The chain couples TRBV11-2 to TRBJ2-3; D not certain. The CDR3 extends over 15 amino acids. Germline V gives CDR1 SGHAT, CDR2 FQNNGV. V lost 6 bases to trimming and J lost 1 base, with 14 bases between them. The CDR3 is CASRPLRLGTDTQYF. The CDR3 region has the DNA TGTGCCAGCAGACCGCTTAGGCTTGGCACAGATACGCAGTATTTT. The full variable domain, with the rest looked up from reference TRBV11-2 and TRBJ2-3, is EAGVAQSPRYKIIEKRQSVAFWCNPISGHATLYWYQQILGQGPKLLIQFQNNGVVDDSQLPKDRFSAERLKGVDSTLKIQPAKLEDSAVYLCASRPLRLGTDTQYFGPGTRLTVL.

The chain combines TRBV29-1 with TRBJ2-3; maybe TRBD1 (6 bases). Germline V gene data show CDR1 as SQVTM and CDR2 as ANQGSEA. The CDR3 has 13 amino acids. Trimming pared 3 bases from V and 5 bases from J, leaving 12 bases between. The CDR3 spells CSVDKGVVDTQYF. The CDR3 DNA sequence: TGCAGCGTTGACAAGGGGGTTGTAGATACGCAGTATTTT.